The next 29 T cell receptor delta chains were all read from a single sample in a study of gamma-delta chains in newborns, infants, children (dated by TCRdb to between 2017 and 2020). Sequencing took place on an Illumina MiSeq. TCRdb reanalyzed the public reads with the CATT caller, and identical DNA sequences were merged afterwards. The sample table contains more than 9,000 delta-chain clones; only one count was recorded for around 8.3% of them. The top ten clonotypes cover approximately 9% of the sample. Sequencing was performed on blood. These receptors all stem from a child who was a newborn, infant or young child, either healthy, febrile or measles-vaccinated (not recorded which).

This clone was picked up a small number of times. The rearrangement joins TRDV2 to TRDJ1, with TRDD3 matching over 11 bases. There are 17 residues in the CDR3. V lost 1 base, J lost 3 bases, and 9 bases stayed unmatched. Germline CDR1 is GEAIGNYY and CDR2 is EKD. CDR3 amino acids: CACDTLLGDTRADKLIF. As DNA, the CDR3 is TGTGCCTGTGACACGTTATTGGGGGATACGAGGGCCGATAAACTCATCTTT.

The chain links TRDV2 to TRDJ1, with 8 bases fitting TRDD3. Unmatched junction bases numbered 5, after V lost 3 bases and J lost 0 bases. The CDR3 length is 15 residues. Germline V lookup: CDR1 GEAIGNYY, CDR2 EKD. In DNA form, the CDR3 reads TGTGCCTGTGACCGGAAACTGGGGGACACCGATAAACTCATCTTT. Protein: CACDRKLGDTDKLIF.

This clone appeared a few times. TCRdb's protein for this DNA is that of a much larger clone and differs from the translation at residue 3, likely a read error; the protein shown is the DNA translation. J is TRDJ3 and V is TRDV2; 7 bases fit TRDD3. Germline CDR1 GEAIGNYY, CDR2 EKD. The CDR3 spans 19 residues. DNA for the CDR3: TGTGCCTTTGACGTACTGGGGATTGGAAGCTCCTGGGACACCCGACAGATGTTTTTC. Protein: CAFDVLGIGSSWDTRQMFF.

This clone was picked up a small number of times. The chain couples TRDV2 to TRDJ3; the match to TRDD3 covers 13 bases. V lost 3 bases and J lost 1; bases outside the gene matches: 11. Germline assignment: CDR1 GEAIGNYY and CDR2 EKD. This CDR3 region has 21 residues. DNA of the CDR3: TGTGCCTGTGACTACCTCAAACTGGGGGATACGCTTTCCTGGGACACCCGACAGATGTTTTTC. This encodes CACDYLKLGDTLSWDTRQMFF.

With respect to this clone: Since a much larger clone is just one base distant, this may be a read error. The chain employs TRDV2 and TRDJ3, with D tentatively TRDD3 (6 bases). The V gene lost 0 bases and the J gene lost 3 bases, with 20 bases spanning the gap. The CDR3 totals 20 residues. CDR1 GEAIGNYY and CDR2 EKD come from the germline V gene. CDR3 residues: CACDTVRGTSGDWDTRQMFF. The DNA of the CDR3 is TGTGCCTGTGACACCGTAAGAGGGACTTCGGGGGACTGGGACACCCGACAGATGTTTTTC.

This clone appeared a few times. The chain couples TRDV2 to TRDJ1; 12 nucleotides line up with TRDD3. Germline CDR1 is GEAIGNYY and CDR2 is EKD. CDR3 length equals 27 residues. V trimming: 1 base; J trimming: 0 bases; junction bases outside the gene matches: 35. This CDR3 is CACDTLSPDSLLGDTEGLGEDTDKLIF. CDR3 DNA sequence: TGTGCCTGTGACACACTCTCCCCCGATTCGTTACTGGGGGATACAGAAGGCCTCGGCGAAGACACCGATAAACTCATCTTT.

V gene TRDV2 combines with J gene TRDJ3; D unresolved. Germline V gene lookup returns CDR1 GEAIGNYY and CDR2 EKD. Trimming took 1 base from V and 0 from J, leaving 12 bases between them. This CDR3 contains 18 residues. CDR3 in amino acids: CACDTEDPFSWDTRQMFF. The CDR3 DNA sequence: TGTGCCTGTGACACTGAGGATCCTTTCTCCTGGGACACCCGACAGATGTTTTTC.

Relative to its sample, this clone is large. Other DNA sequences of this sample code for an identical CDR3. The chain carries TRDV2 and TRDJ1; TRDD3 agrees at 11 bases. This CDR3 contains 19 residues. V dropped 0 bases and J dropped 1; count of bases not matched to a gene: 12. Germline values: CDR1 GEAIGNYY, CDR2 EKD. CDR3 bases: TGTGCCTGTGACACCCTTTCACCCTCTGGGGGATACCGCACCGATAAACTCATCTTT. Translated: CACDTLSPSGGYRTDKLIF.

This chain uses TRDV2 with TRDJ1; TRDD3 agrees at 10 bases. The CDR3 runs 16 residues. V shed 6 bases, J shed 0 bases, and the junction held 9 bases outside the gene matches. CDR1 is GEAIGNYY, CDR2 EKD, per germline. The CDR3 protein is CACIQLGDPYTDKLIF. The CDR3 DNA reads TGTGCCTGTATCCAACTGGGGGATCCTTACACCGATAAACTCATCTTT.

This clone was seen a few times. The CDR3 DNA reads as TGTGCCTGTGACAGAATGGGAGATAGGGTAGGCACCTGGGACACCCGACAGATGTTTTTC. Translated: CACDRMGDRVGTWDTRQMFF. This chain joins TRDV2 and TRDJ3; D gene ambiguous. Trimming cost V 2 bases and J 2 bases, with 21 bases left between them. The germline CDR1 and CDR2 sequences are GEAIGNYY and EKD. This CDR3 contains 20 residues.

This clone was seen a handful of times. V gene TRDV3 combines with J gene TRDJ1; D remains ambiguous. V shed 3 bases and J shed 7 bases, with 12 bases lying between them. CDR1 is TVYSNPD and CDR2 is GDNSRS in the germline V gene (reference sequence). CDR3 length: 11 amino acids. The CDR3 loop reads CAFLTSLKLIF. Here the CDR3 DNA reads TGTGCCTTCCTAACCTCCCTTAAACTCATCTTT.

This clone turned up a few times. This CDR3 reads CACDRLIPTVLGGSSWDTRQMFF. The CDR3 nucleotides read TGTGCCTGTGACCGGCTGATTCCTACCGTACTGGGGGGTAGCTCCTGGGACACCCGACAGATGTTTTTC. The chain combines TRDV2 with TRDJ3; D may be TRDD3 (8 bases). The CDR3 has 23 amino acids. The V gene's germline CDR1 is GEAIGNYY and CDR2 EKD. Trimming pared 3 bases from V and 0 bases from J, leaving 29 bases between.

The rearrangement links TRDV2 to TRDJ1; D might be TRDD3 (5 bases). The CDR3 contains 14 residues. Deletions cut 3 bases from V and 4 bases from J, with 14 bases between. Germline assignment: CDR1 GEAIGNYY and CDR2 EKD. The DNA of the CDR3 is TGTGCCTGTGACGAACTGGAGACTATCGATAAACTCATCTTT. It codes for CACDELETIDKLIF.

By sample fraction, this clone is medium-sized. The chain employs TRDV2 and TRDJ1; D is uncertain. Trimming stripped 0 bases from V and 0 bases from J, with 13 bases between. This CDR3 region has 16 residues. The germline V gene has CDR1 GEAIGNYY and CDR2 EKD. CDR3 residues: CACDTLTRRDTDKLIF. In nucleotides, the CDR3 is TGTGCCTGTGACACCCTCACCCGTCGGGACACCGATAAACTCATCTTT.

This clone was picked up a small number of times. TCRdb's protein for this DNA is that of a much larger clone and differs from the translation at residue 14, likely a read error; the protein shown is the DNA translation. The rearrangement uses TRDV2 and TRDJ2, with 10 bases identical to TRDD3. The CDR3 sequence is 18 residues long. CDR1 is GEAIGNYY and CDR2 is EKD in the germline V gene. CDR3 in amino acids: CACDTLSTGGSLTTQLFF. CDR3 DNA sequence: TGTGCCTGTGACACACTAAGTACTGGGGGATCCTTGACAACACAACTCTTCTTT.

This clone was found a few times. The chain is built from TRDV2 and TRDJ3; 12 bases are a match to TRDD3. Germline CDR1 is GEAIGNYY and CDR2 is EKD. The CDR3 is 17 residues long. Trimming removed 3 bases from V and 9 bases from J; junction bases left unmatched: 8. The CDR3 coding sequence is TGTGCCTGTGACCCCGTACTGGGGGATACCTCCACCCGACAGATGTTTTTC. Its protein is CACDPVLGDTSTRQMFF.

This clone was counted between two and nine times. A much larger clone lies a single base off, so this may be a read error. The chain combines TRDV2 with TRDJ1; 12 bases align to TRDD3. Unmatched junction bases numbered 7, after V lost 0 bases and J lost 0 bases. Germline CDR1 GEAIGNYY, CDR2 EKD. The CDR3 is 18 residues long. CDR3 sequence reads: CACDTVSLGDTHTDKLIF. The DNA for the CDR3 is TGTGCCTGTGACACCGTCTCTCTGGGGGATACGCACACCGATAAACTCATCTTT.

The rearrangement links TRDV2 to TRDJ3, with TRDD3 identical over 9 bases. V gave up 3 bases and J gave up 0 bases; unmatched junction bases: 8. Germline CDR1 GEAIGNYY, CDR2 EKD. This CDR3 is built from 19 residues. The CDR3 here is CACDVLGDKLSWDTRQMFF. For the CDR3, the DNA is TGTGCCTGTGACGTACTGGGGGACAAACTCTCCTGGGACACCCGACAGATGTTTTTC.

This chain links TRDV2 with TRDJ3; a possible D gene is TRDD3 (5 bases). Germline CDR1 and CDR2: GEAIGNYY and EKD. V gave up 1 base and J gave up 0 bases, with 12 bases separating them. The CDR3 is 18 amino acids. The CDR3 loop is CACDTGSPNSWDTRQMFF. The CDR3 region has the DNA TGTGCCTGTGACACGGGATCCCCTAACTCCTGGGACACCCGACAGATGTTTTTC.

There are a few counts of this clone. V and J are TRDV2 and TRDJ3; 8 nucleotides line up with TRDD3. The CDR3 covers 20 residues. In germline, CDR1 is GEAIGNYY, CDR2 EKD. Trimming cost V 3 bases and J 0 bases; bases outside gene matches: 12. The CDR3 region is CACDPVLGGNSSWDTRQMFF. The CDR3 coding sequence is TGTGCCTGTGACCCAGTACTGGGGGGCAACAGCTCCTGGGACACCCGACAGATGTTTTTC.

This clone was detected a few times. Other DNA sequences in the sample encode the same CDR3. The chain carries TRDV2 and TRDJ1, with 10 bases that match TRDD3. Trimming took 4 bases from V and 2 from J; bases not matched to a gene: 3. CDR1 and CDR2 from the germline V gene are GEAIGNYY and EKD. This CDR3 has 14 residues. The CDR3 bases are TGTGCCTGTGATTCACTGGGGGATACCGATAAACTCATCTTT. Translated: CACDSLGDTDKLIF.

As regards this clone: Being one base from a much bigger clone, this may be a read error. The V gene is TRDV2, the J gene TRDJ1, with D possibly matching TRDD3 (6 bases). V lost 5 bases, J lost 2 bases, and 20 bases lay in between. The length of the CDR3 is 16 residues. The germline V gene encodes CDR1 GEAIGNYY and CDR2 EKD. CDR3 protein: CACGPWSLGSTDKLIF. DNA of the CDR3: TGTGCCTGTGGCCCCTGGAGTCTGGGGAGTACCGATAAACTCATCTTT.

The chain has TRDV2 and TRDJ3; 8 bases fit TRDD3. Unmatched junction bases numbered 7, after V lost 4 bases and J lost 0 bases. Germline V lookup: CDR1 GEAIGNYY, CDR2 EKD. The CDR3 totals 18 residues. This chain's CDR3 is CACDLLGGFSWDTRQMFF. As DNA, the CDR3 is TGTGCCTGTGATCTACTGGGGGGCTTCTCCTGGGACACCCGACAGATGTTTTTC.

This clone counts as medium-sized (0.01 to 0.1%). V usage is TRDV2 and J usage is TRDJ1; TRDD3 matches 11 bases. Trimming at V came to 0 bases and at J to 3 bases, leaving 17 bases not matched to a gene. Germline assignment: CDR1 GEAIGNYY and CDR2 EKD. This CDR3 spans 20 amino acids. CDR3 residues: CACDTVLGLGDKAFPDKLIF. The DNA for the CDR3 is TGTGCCTGTGACACCGTCCTTGGACTGGGGGATAAGGCATTTCCCGATAAACTCATCTTT.

This chain connects TRDV2 to TRDJ3; 7 bases are shared with TRDD3. V gave up 0 bases and J gave up 0 bases; unmatched junction bases: 16. The length of the CDR3 is 22 residues. CDR1 GEAIGNYY and CDR2 EKD come from the germline V gene. CDR3 amino acids: CACDTVVGDYPSISWDTRQMFF. The CDR3 coding sequence is TGTGCCTGTGACACCGTGGTGGGGGACTACCCCTCTATCTCCTGGGACACCCGACAGATGTTTTTC.

This clone has a handful of counts. The V and J genes are TRDV1 and TRDJ1, with 10 bases that match TRDD3. Germline values: CDR1 TSWWSYY, CDR2 QGS. Trimming at V came to 0 bases and at J to 5 bases, leaving 18 bases not matched to a gene. The CDR3 extends over 20 amino acids. The CDR3 region has the DNA TGTGCTCTTGGGGAACTCATGCCCTACGACTGGGGGATCCAGGCTGATAAACTCATCTTT. Amino acids: CALGELMPYDWGIQADKLIF.

In the case of this clone: A junction end diverges from the germline sequence, so it may reflect a read error. Other DNA sequences from this sample encode an identical CDR3 as well. The chain carries TRDV2 and TRDJ3; 7 bases align to TRDD3. CDR1 GEAIGNYY and CDR2 EKD come from the germline V gene. The CDR3 extends over 21 amino acids. The CDR3: CACDSPGYEGDRSWDTRQMFF. The CDR3 DNA follows: TGTGCCTGTGACTCCCCGGGCTACGAGGGGGATCGCTCCTGGGACACCCGGCAGATGTTTTTC.

V gene TRDV2 combines with J gene TRDJ3, with TRDD3 matching 12 bases. CDR1 is GEAIGNYY and CDR2 is EKD in the germline V gene. The CDR3 covers 21 residues. J lost 2 bases, V lost 3 bases, and 13 bases had no gene match. The CDR3 reads CACDLMSWGIRAPWDTRQMFF. CDR3 sequence (DNA): TGTGCCTGTGACCTTATGTCCTGGGGGATACGCGCGCCCTGGGACACCCGACAGATGTTTTTC.

This clone was counted a few times. The chain couples TRDV1 to TRDJ1; 12 bases are shared with TRDD3. This CDR3 spans 21 amino acids. From germline, CDR1 is TSWWSYY and CDR2 QGS. V shed 1 base and J 5 bases; nucleotides not matched to a gene: 20. This chain's CDR3 is CALGEPFLGVLGDTRIDKLIF. CDR3 DNA: TGTGCTCTTGGGGAACCCTTCCTAGGCGTTCTGGGGGATACGCGGATAGATAAACTCATCTTT.